These 29 T cell receptor beta chains originate from one sample sequenced in a study of blood T cell repertoires in COVID-19. Repertoires were generated with immunoSEQ multiplex PCR, while TCRdb's copy carries only in-frame clones and drops some. The table lists 450,000 or so clones, 89% of them singletons. The sequencing input was peripheral blood. The receptors were gathered from a man aged 18 to 29 with COVID-19, enrolled during active disease.

This CDR3 is CASSQAGGRNNEQFF. The CDR3, as DNA: TGTGCCAGTAGTCAGGCGGGAGGCCGGAACAATGAGCAGTTCTTC. The J gene is TRBJ2-1, the V gene TRBV19; 8 bases map to TRBD2. Germline V gene data show CDR1 as LNHDA and CDR2 as SQIVND (reference sequence). V lost 5 bases and J lost 5; bases outside the gene matches: 8. The CDR3 has 15 residues.

The rearrangement links TRBV5-6 to TRBJ1-5, with D maybe TRBD1 (5 bases). V was shortened by 4 bases and J by 5 bases, with 10 bases between the two germline ends. The CDR3 is made up of 13 amino acids. Per germline, CDR1 SGHDT and CDR2 YYEEEE. CDR3 in DNA: TGTGCCAGCAGCCCGTGGGGGGATCAGCCCCAGCATTTT. It is translated as CASSPWGDQPQHF.

The chain uses TRBV24-1 and TRBJ2-1; TRBD2 matches 10 bases. V shed 4 bases, J shed 6 bases, and the junction held 8 bases outside the gene matches. Germline values: CDR1 KGHDR, CDR2 SFDVKD. The CDR3 spans 16 residues. The CDR3 loop is CATSDPSGGAINEQFF. Written as DNA, the CDR3 is TGTGCCACCAGTGACCCCAGCGGGGGGGCCATCAATGAGCAGTTCTTC.

This clone was detected once. The chain joins TRBV5-1 to TRBJ2-3; D possibly corresponds to TRBD1 (5 bases). This CDR3 spans 12 amino acids. V lost 5 bases, J lost 8 bases, and 12 bases lay in between. Looked up from germline, CDR1 is SGHRS and CDR2 is YFSETQ. The CDR3 sequence is CASSPPRGTQYF. The CDR3 region has the DNA TGCGCCAGCAGTCCTCCTAGGGGTACGCAGTATTTT. Full variable domain (outside the CDR3, taken from reference TRBV5-1 and TRBJ2-3): KAGVTQTPRYLIKTRGQQVTLSCSPISGHRSVSWYQQTPGQGLQFLFEYFSETQRNKGNFPGRFSGRQFSNSRSEMNVSTLELGDSALYLCASSPPRGTQYFGPGTRLTVL.

The chain joins TRBV30 to TRBJ1-4; D may be TRBD1 (5 bases). The V gene lost 0 bases and the J gene lost 8 bases, with 13 bases spanning the gap. This CDR3 is 14 amino acids long. Germline lookup yields CDR1 GTSNPN and CDR2 SVGIG (reference sequence). In DNA form, the CDR3 reads TGTGCCTGGAGTGTACCCGCCGGGGGGGAAAAACTGTTTTTT. The encoded protein is CAWSVPAGGEKLFF.

This clone was seen only a few times. The rearrangement uses TRBV5-6 and TRBJ2-7, with a tentative D call TRBD1 (5 bases). This CDR3 is 14 amino acids long. Germline V gene lookup returns CDR1 SGHDT and CDR2 YYEEEE. Trimming pared 2 bases from V and 4 bases from J, leaving 13 bases between. The CDR3 loop is CASSFRQRSYEQYF. CDR3 DNA: TGTGCCAGCAGCTTTAGACAGCGCTCGTACGAGCAGTACTTC.

J is TRBJ1-1 and V is TRBV2; 8 nucleotides agree with TRBD1. The CDR3 runs 14 residues. Germline CDR1 SNHLY, CDR2 FYNNEI. J gave up 0 bases and V 7 bases, and 4 bases lay outside the gene matches. CDR3 sequence: CASTRQGLNTEAFF. The DNA of the CDR3 is TGTGCCAGCACCCGACAGGGGTTGAACACTGAAGCTTTCTTT.

Written as DNA, the CDR3 is TGTGCCAGCAGTGACTCTAATACCGGACTGCTGTTTTTT. Translation: CASSDSNTGLLFF. The J gene is TRBJ1-4, the V gene TRBV6-4; no definite D call. This CDR3 region has 13 residues. V lost 0 bases and J 14 bases, leaving 13 bases between the germline ends. In germline, CDR1 is MRHNA, CDR2 SNTAGT.

This chain uses TRBV27 with TRBJ2-1; 13 nucleotides line up with TRBD2. This CDR3 region has 16 residues. Germline lookup yields CDR1 MNHEY and CDR2 SMNVEV (reference sequence). Trimming took 7 bases from V and 4 from J; bases not matched to a gene: 7. The CDR3 reads CASNPGLAGRYNEQFF. CDR3 DNA: TGTGCCAGCAACCCGGGACTAGCGGGGAGATACAATGAGCAGTTCTTC.

This clone was seen more than once but under ten times. This rearrangement joins TRBV28 to TRBJ1-6; 7 nucleotides agree with TRBD1. The CDR3 runs 15 residues. V shed 6 bases and J 5 bases; nucleotides not matched to a gene: 7. The germline gives CDR1 MDHEN, CDR2 SYDVKM. In DNA, the CDR3 is TGTGCCAGCAGCTCCGGGACAGATCATAATTCACCCCTCCACTTT. This codes for CASSSGTDHNSPLHF.

The chain recombines TRBV19 with TRBJ2-5; TRBD2 aligns across 12 bases. CDR1 is LNHDA and CDR2 is SQIVND in the germline V gene (reference sequence). Losses at the gene ends were 5 bases for V and 5 bases for J; bases not matched to a gene: 3. CDR3 length equals 14 residues. The CDR3 DNA is TGTGCCAGTAGTGGGGGGACTAGCGGGGAGACCCAGTACTTC. Protein sequence: CASSGGTSGETQYF.

The CDR3 loop is CASSPGLAALSEGNEQFF. The DNA for the CDR3 is TGTGCCAGCTCACCAGGACTAGCCGCTCTTTCTGAGGGCAATGAGCAGTTCTTC. The V call is TRBV18, the J call TRBJ2-1; 8 bases are a match to TRBD2. The CDR3 runs 18 residues. Germline CDR1 reads KGHSH; CDR2 reads LQKENI. The trim removed 2 bases at V and 6 bases at J, leaving 15 bases unmatched. The full variable domain, completed using reference TRBV18 and TRBJ2-1, is NAGVMQNPRHLVRRRGQEARLRCSPMKGHSHVYWYRQLPEEGLKFMVYLQKENIIDESGMPKERFSAEFPKEGPSILRIQQVVRGDSAAYFCASSPGLAALSEGNEQFFGPGTRLTVL.

J is TRBJ1-1 and V is TRBV2, with 11 positions matching TRBD1. The V gene end was trimmed by 6 bases and the J gene end by 1 base; junction bases not matched to a gene: 7. Germline-derived CDR1 and CDR2 are SNHLY and FYNNEI. CDR3 length: 16 residues. The CDR3 coding sequence is TGTGCCAGCAGCATGAGGACAGGGGGCACGAACACTGAAGCTTTCTTT. Translation gives CASSMRTGGTNTEAFF.

The V call is TRBV14, the J call TRBJ2-3; 14 bases are shared with TRBD2. The CDR3 contains 18 residues. Losses at the gene ends were 2 bases for V and 2 bases for J; bases not matched to a gene: 6. CDR1 SGHDN and CDR2 FVKESK come from the germline V gene. In DNA form, the CDR3 reads TGTGCCAGCAGCCAACCGGGACTAGCGGGAGCCAACACAGATACGCAGTATTTT. Encoded protein: CASSQPGLAGANTDTQYF. Using reference TRBV14 and TRBJ2-3 for the parts outside the CDR3, the full variable domain is EAGVTQFPSHSVIEKGQTVTLRCDPISGHDNLYWYRRVMGKEIKFLLHFVKESKQDESGMPNNRFLAERTGGTYSTLKVQPAELEDSGVYFCASSQPGLAGANTDTQYFGPGTRLTVL.

This clone has more than one count but fewer than ten. V gene TRBV6-5 combines with J gene TRBJ2-1; the D gene is possibly TRBD2 (5 bases). Trimming cost V 6 bases and J 0 bases, with 12 bases left between them. Per the germline V gene, CDR1 is MNHEY and CDR2 is SVGAGI. The CDR3 loop spans 15 amino acids. In DNA form, the CDR3 reads TGTGCCAGCAGGTCCACTAGAAGCTCCTACAATGAGCAGTTCTTC. This codes for CASRSTRSSYNEQFF.

The V call is TRBV6-1, the J call TRBJ1-4; the D gene is possibly TRBD1 (6 bases). The CDR3 loop spans 16 amino acids. V was pared by 2 bases and J by 7 bases, with 17 bases between. Germline V gene sequence: CDR1 MNHNS, CDR2 SASEGT. The CDR3 protein is CASSERSGEGGEKLFF. DNA for the CDR3: TGTGCCAGCAGTGAAAGATCAGGAGAAGGGGGTGAAAAACTGTTTTTT.

This sequence joins TRBV14 and TRBJ2-3, with 13 bases fitting TRBD2. V lost 5 bases and J lost 2; bases outside the gene matches: 10. The CDR3 has 18 amino acids. Germline CDR1 reads SGHDN; CDR2 reads FVKESK. The CDR3 here is CASSSSRLAGGITDTQYF. CDR3 in DNA: TGTGCCAGCAGCTCCTCCCGACTAGCGGGGGGAATCACAGATACGCAGTATTTT.

The chain combines TRBV7-2 with TRBJ2-3, with D possibly matching TRBD1 (5 bases). The V and J ends lost 6 bases and 3 bases respectively, with 10 bases between them. Germline V lookup: CDR1 SGHTA, CDR2 FQGNSA. CDR3 length: 13 residues. In nucleotides, the CDR3 is TGTGCCAGCAGTCGACAGTTAACAGATACGCAGTATTTT. Encoded protein: CASSRQLTDTQYF.

The rearrangement links TRBV6-5 to TRBJ2-5, with TRBD2 matching 10 bases. The CDR3 sequence is 16 residues long. V lost 2 bases to trimming and J lost 5 bases; unmatched junction nucleotides: 8. The germline gives CDR1 MNHEY, CDR2 SVGAGI. The DNA for the CDR3 is TGTGCCAGCAGTTACAAGCCTAGCGGGGGTAAGGAGACCCAGTACTTC. This codes for CASSYKPSGGKETQYF.

The J gene is TRBJ2-5, the V gene TRBV6-1, with TRBD2 matching over 10 bases. V was pared by 1 base and J by 7 bases, with 3 bases of the junction left unmatched. The CDR3 length is 14 residues. The germline V gene encodes CDR1 MNHNS and CDR2 SASEGT. The CDR3 nucleotides read TGTGCCAGCAGTGAAGAAGTAGCGGGAGGGACCCAGTACTTC. Its protein is CASSEEVAGGTQYF.

This chain joins TRBV12-3 or TRBV12-4 and TRBJ1-5, with unresolved D. The length of the CDR3 is 12 residues. Trimming stripped 5 bases from V and 9 bases from J, with 11 bases between. Here the CDR3 reads CASSQQSGPQHF. The CDR3 region has the DNA TGTGCCAGCAGTCAGCAATCAGGGCCCCAGCATTTT.

The chain joins TRBV6-4 to TRBJ2-1; possibly TRBD1 for D (6 bases). Germline lookup yields CDR1 MRHNA and CDR2 SNTAGT. Trimming shortened V by 5 bases and J by 7 bases, and 18 bases separated the two germline ends. There are 15 residues in the CDR3. This CDR3 reads CASSKEGTRGNEQFF. The DNA of the CDR3 is TGTGCCAGCAGTAAGGAAGGGACAAGGGGAAATGAGCAGTTCTTC.

This sequence joins TRBV11-3 and TRBJ1-3, with unresolved D. Trimming cost V 5 bases and J 0 bases, with 14 bases left between them. Germline values: CDR1 SGHNT, CDR2 YENEEA. This CDR3 region has 16 residues. CDR3 DNA sequence: TGTGCCAGCAGCCTGAATCAGTTCAACTCTGGAAACACCATATATTTT. This encodes CASSLNQFNSGNTIYF.

J is TRBJ2-3 and V is TRBV10-3, with D possibly matching TRBD2 (5 bases). The V gene's germline CDR1 is ENHRY and CDR2 SYGVKD. V was pared by 8 bases and J by 4 bases, with 10 bases between. This CDR3 spans 12 amino acids. The CDR3 reads CAIGSSPDTQYF. In DNA form, the CDR3 reads TGTGCCATCGGGAGTAGCCCAGATACGCAGTATTTT.

The chain recombines TRBV10-2 with TRBJ1-2; D may be TRBD1 (5 bases). V shed 5 bases and J shed 4 bases, with 14 bases lying between them. The CDR3 is 14 amino acids. Germline-derived CDR1 and CDR2 are WSHSY and SAAADI. This CDR3 is CASSSFDRGYGYTF. CDR3 nucleotide sequence: TGCGCCAGCAGTTCCTTCGACAGAGGCTATGGCTACACCTTC.

The CDR3 is CSVARTVNQPQHF. The CDR3 coding sequence is TGCAGCGTTGCTAGAACGGTCAATCAGCCCCAGCATTTT. The chain joins TRBV29-1 to TRBJ1-5; D gene ambiguous. The V and J ends lost 4 bases and 3 bases respectively, with 10 bases between them. This CDR3 is 13 amino acids long. Germline V lookup: CDR1 SQVTM, CDR2 ANQGSEA.

The chain has TRBV5-1 and TRBJ2-1, with TRBD2 matching over 11 bases. Per germline, CDR1 SGHRS and CDR2 YFSETQ. The CDR3 loop spans 16 amino acids. V lost 3 bases, J lost 5 bases, and 7 bases stayed unmatched. The DNA of the CDR3 is TGCGCCAGCAGCTACTACGGGACTAGCGGCCACAATGAGCAGTTCTTC. Translation gives CASSYYGTSGHNEQFF.

This clone was detected once. The CDR3 region is CASSPQGNYGYTF. CDR3 DNA sequence: TGTGCCAGCAGTCCACAGGGTAACTATGGCTACACCTTC. This chain links TRBV2 with TRBJ1-2, with a tentative D call TRBD1 (6 bases). Germline CDR1 is SNHLY and CDR2 is FYNNEI. V was cut by 5 bases and J by 1 base, with 8 bases left in between. The CDR3 is made up of 13 amino acids.

This clone was counted a few times. This chain connects TRBV10-3 to TRBJ1-5; D gene uncertain. Germline CDR1 ENHRY, CDR2 SYGVKD. V lost 0 bases, J lost 2 bases, and 11 bases lay in between. This CDR3 comprises 16 residues. CDR3 sequence (DNA): TGTGCCATCAGTGAGTCGTTAAACCAGGGCAATCAGCCCCAGCATTTT. Translating gives CAISESLNQGNQPQHF.